Following are 7 T cell receptor beta chains from one sample sequenced in a study of blood T cell repertoires in COVID-19. Sequencing was performed with immunoSEQ multiplex PCR; in TCRdb, only in-frame clones are kept and a portion is missing. Of about 300,000 clones listed, about nine tenths were seen once; the top ten hold roughly 10%. Input material: PBMCs or T cells enriched from blood (not recorded which). These TCRs come from a woman aged 18-35 years who had recovered from COVID-19.

The chain uses TRBV30 and TRBJ2-5; D is possibly TRBD1 (5 bases). The germline V gene has CDR1 GTSNPN and CDR2 SVGIG (reference sequence). V was cut by 4 bases and J by 5 bases, with 17 bases left in between. This CDR3 region has 14 residues. DNA for the CDR3: TGTGCCTGGAACCACTCCCCAGCAGGGGAGACCCAGTACTTC. Protein sequence: CAWNHSPAGETQYF.

The V and J genes are TRBV6-6 and TRBJ2-1; 11 bases are a match to TRBD1. Germline V gene data show CDR1 as MNHNY and CDR2 as SVGAGI (reference sequence). V trimming: 2 bases; J trimming: 8 bases; junction bases outside the gene matches: 2. The CDR3 has 14 amino acids. The CDR3 loop is CASSYRDRGDEQFF. In DNA, the CDR3 is TGTGCCAGCAGTTACAGGGACAGGGGGGATGAGCAGTTCTTC.

The rearrangement joins TRBV5-6 to TRBJ1-2; TRBD1 agrees at 8 bases. CDR1 and CDR2 (germline): SGHDT, YYEEEE. V trimming: 0 bases; J trimming: 7 bases; junction bases outside the gene matches: 8. The length of the CDR3 is 15 residues. The CDR3 DNA follows: TGTGCCAGCAGCTTGGGTTTAGGACAGGGTGGTGGCTACACCTTC. Amino acid sequence: CASSLGLGQGGGYTF.

V gene TRBV15 combines with J gene TRBJ1-1; a possible D gene is TRBD1 (6 bases). This CDR3 has 15 residues. V lost 1 base and J 0 bases, leaving 9 bases between the germline ends. CDR1 is LNHNV, CDR2 YYDKDF, per germline (reference sequence). CDR3 protein: CATSRGPGVNTEAFF. The CDR3 bases are TGTGCCACCAGCAGAGGACCAGGGGTGAACACTGAAGCTTTCTTT.

The gene calls are TRBV30 and TRBJ1-1, with D tentatively TRBD1 (5 bases). CDR3 length equals 12 residues. Germline assignment: CDR1 GTSNPN and CDR2 SVGIG (reference sequence). Trimming removed 3 bases from V and 7 bases from J, with 12 bases in between. The CDR3 region is CAWRRGSNEAFF. CDR3 in DNA: TGTGCCTGGAGGCGGGGGTCAAATGAAGCTTTCTTT.

This chain links TRBV2 with TRBJ1-1; D uncertain. The V end was cut by 10 bases, the J end by 2 bases, with 14 bases between. The CDR3 consists of 13 residues. In germline, CDR1 is SNHLY, CDR2 FYNNEI. The DNA for the CDR3 is TGTGCCACCCCGGGGAGCCTAAACACTGAAGCTTTCTTT. Its protein is CATPGSLNTEAFF.

This chain uses TRBV12-5 with TRBJ1-2; 9 bases are a match to TRBD1. This CDR3 contains 19 residues. V lost 4 bases to trimming and J lost 0 bases; unmatched junction nucleotides: 15. Looked up from germline, CDR1 is LGHNT and CDR2 is FRNRAP. The CDR3, as DNA: TGTGCTAGTGGTTCATGGACCGGGACAGGGTCCTACTCTAACTATGGCTACACCTTC. Amino acid sequence: CASGSWTGTGSYSNYGYTF.